The present TCR beta chain was sequenced within a study of identifying expanded T cells in peripheral blood. Regarding the study as a whole: Roughly 1.2 clones differed between technical replicates, versus around 16 and 19 over time. Two-week clone count variance significantly increased as total template count grew.

A remark on this clone: Its antigen is currently unknown.

The CDR3 runs 12 residues. CDR1 is SGHNT, CDR2 YENEEA, per germline. V shed 3 bases and J shed 6 bases, with 8 bases lying between them. Produced via immunoSEQ multiplex PCR; TCRdb's table is partial and in-frame only. This table has 50,000 to 75,000 clones, about 80% appearing once. Specimen: blood. This clonotype originated in a person between 18 and 75 years old in good health. The genes are TRBV11-3 and TRBJ1-2; D gene uncertain. This chain's CDR3 is CASSFGGNGYTF. CDR3 nucleotides: TGTGCCAGCAGCTTTGGAGGGAATGGCTACACCTTC.